This T cell receptor (beta chain) appears in the sequencing data of a study of high-grade serous ovarian cancer treatment subgroups. Study at large: Each sample yielded on average 7,494 unique TCR beta rearrangements from approximately 15,000 reads. Study-wide findings and caveats: Tumors within one patient showed repertoire similarity of about 0.11 to 0.79. Only CDR3 was analyzed; CDR1 and CDR2 were not. Bulk tumor TCR sequencing gave no spatial information.

Trimming removed 4 bases at V and 3 bases at J, with 9 bases between. Germline CDR1 and CDR2: SGHNT and YYREEE (reference sequence). CDR3 length equals 13 residues. Turning to this clone: Its antigen is currently unknown.

Tumor samples were obtained before definitive surgery or chemotherapy. This table comes from immunoSEQ multiplex PCR, and its TCRdb copy is limited to in-frame clones, with some not included. The sample yields 4,500 to 5,000 clones, about three quarters seen once. The TCR sequence derives from a human donor with high-grade serous ovarian cancer. V gene TRBV5-4 combines with J gene TRBJ2-3; weak D call: TRBD1 (6 bases). Sample: tumor tissue. The CDR3 bases are TGTGCCAGCAGCCGTCAGGGGACAGATACGCAGTATTTT. Amino acids: CASSRQGTDTQYF.